This T cell receptor (beta chain) was found in a study of T-cell memory formation after mild COVID-19 (dated by TCRdb to about 2021). In terms of the full investigation: TCR sequence clusters from the two donors were largely donor specific. T-cell clones expanding and contracting after mild COVID-19 in a couple of donors were tracked by longitudinal TCRalpha and TCRbeta repertoire sequencing. Two young, previously healthy adult volunteers, one female and one male, were included in the cohort. Beyond this particular receptor, the publication reports: Balanced CD4/CD8 phenotypes were observed for clones contracting from day 15 to 85, whereas a bias towards CD4+ was observed for a second wave of clones expanding from day 15 to 37. Contracting CD4+ clones were found mainly in CM and EM memory subsets, while CD8+ clones were enriched in EMRA. Some responding clones were found in pre-infection memory, which suggests that pre-existing cross-reactive memory T cells took part in the SARS-CoV-2 response. Only a couple of mild cases were covered by the study, and larger cohorts that include severe cases with pre-infection samples were considered necessary. SARS-CoV-2 specificity of the second-wave clones peaking on day 37 was not confirmed.

The data were produced on an Illumina NovaSeq 6000. TCRalpha and TCRbeta cDNA libraries were built by 5'RACE with constant-segment primers, adding sample barcodes and unique molecular identifiers. RNA was extracted from every sample with Trizol reagent. Library amplification was performed in two PCR steps, and a second sample barcode and Illumina TruSeq adapters were introduced in the second step. Libraries were sequenced on an Illumina NovaSeq with 2 x 150 bp paired-end reads. Regarding the original processing steps: Demultiplexing of reads and collapsing into UMI-guided consensus sequences were performed with migec v1.2.7. With mixcr v2.1.11, UMI consensuses were aligned to TRA and TRB V and J templates and assembled into clonotypes. A clonotype was counted as expanded or contracted only when both edgeR and NoisET called the clonotype significant, with the noise models trained on biological replicates. For edgeR calls, a false discovery rate-adjusted p below 0.01 and a log2 fold-change threshold of 1 were applied. As an exploratory analysis of dynamics, PCA with hierarchical clustering was applied to max-normalized trajectories of the 1000 most abundant clonotypes. Separately sequenced CD4+ and CD8+ repertoires were used to assign the CD4 or CD8 phenotype of responding clones. TCRdb handled the public reads itself, with Q25 trimming in fastp and clone calling in MiXCR, and kept productive beta chains. Identical CDR3 protein sequences are pooled into one entry, listed with their most common genes and DNA. TCRdb, not the authors, supplied the V and J calls. This sample gives hundreds of thousands of distinct CDR3 sequences in total; 15% of them show up just once. 20% to 25% of the sample is taken by the ten largest.

Notes on this clonotype: Its binding antigen is unknown. Base qualities are not at hand, and no much larger clone is one base apart.

Ficoll-Paque density gradient centrifugation was the method used to isolate PBMCs. The TCR was taken from a man younger than 30 who had mild COVID-19 (a few samples of this study predate the infection). The sample titles of this study are shuffled in the database, so cell type and time point are left out; the donor was told from shared clones. Sequencing was done on a sample of PBMCs or a T cell subset sorted from them (not recorded which).

The sequenced DNA: TGTGCCAGCAGTTCCCGAGCATATCAGTCAAGTTGGAGCAATCAGCCCCAGCATTTT. Its translation reads: CASSSRAYQSSWSNQPQHF. Here the chain combines TRBV27 and TRBJ1-5; a confident D gene designation cannot be given. Per the germline V gene (reference sequence), MNHEY is the CDR1 and SMNVEV is the CDR2. V is pared back by 4 bases and J by 1 base, with 23 bases lying between the germline termini. Measured from the cysteine to the phenylalanine, the CDR3 is 19 residues long. Only the CDR3 portion is preserved as DNA: 57 bases, with reading frame beginning at the first base.